Each of the 9 T cell receptor beta chains below was sequenced from the same sample in a study of blood T cells in healthy people across ages. For the second PCR, which ran for about 7 to 11 cycles, a sample-barcoded 5' primer and a J-beta primer mix were used. MiXCR, run by TCRdb on the 5' RACE reads, gives a single entry per CDR3 protein. The data contain about 670,000 distinct CDR3 sequences, under 65% of them singletons. The sample comprised blood. All receptors come from a woman at least 80 years old in good health.

The V gene is TRBV12-3 or TRBV12-4, the J gene TRBJ1-6; D is uncertain. Trimming shortened V by 2 bases and J by 13 bases, and 18 bases separated the two germline ends. This CDR3 spans 15 amino acids. The CDR3 here is CASSLWAGNGNPLHF. CDR3 nucleotides: TGTGCCAGCAGTTTATGGGCGGGGAACGGAAATCCCCTCCACTTT.

The gene calls are TRBV12-3 or TRBV12-4 and TRBJ1-5; no definite D call. V was trimmed by 4 bases and J by 5 bases, leaving 9 bases between them. The CDR3 contains 13 residues. CDR3 in DNA: TGTGCCAGCAGTTCCTCCTTCCATCAGCCCCAGCATTTT. It yields the protein CASSSSFHQPQHF.

The chain couples TRBV10-3 to TRBJ1-5; D gene unclear. The CDR3 length is 15 residues. Looked up from germline, CDR1 is ENHRY and CDR2 is SYGVKD. Trimming took off 2 bases at V and 5 bases at J, with 13 bases between the two ends. DNA of the CDR3: TGTGCCATCAGTGAGGCCAGCAGGAATGATCAGCCCCAGCATTTT. Translating gives CAISEASRNDQPQHF.

This clonotype has only a few counts. The chain couples TRBV24-1 to TRBJ2-5; D not resolved. The J call may be in error: the DNA end matches TRBJ2-7 better. This CDR3 has 14 residues. Germline V gene data show CDR1 as KGHDR and CDR2 as SFDVKD. The CDR3 loop is CATSESTSLYEQYF. The CDR3 nucleotides read TGTGCCACCAGTGAATCAACGTCCCTCTACGAGCAGTACTTC.

A word on this clonotype: This sequence may be a read error, since a much larger clone differs from it by one base. This chain uses TRBV27 with TRBJ2-1; D is possibly TRBD1 (5 bases). V was pared by 10 bases and J by 6 bases, with 19 bases between. CDR3 length: 14 amino acids. CDR1 and CDR2 (germline): MNHEY, SMNVEV (reference sequence). The CDR3 protein is CATRSGAFGNEQFF. CDR3 in DNA: TGTGCCACCCGGAGTGGGGCGTTTGGCAATGAGCAGTTCTTC.

The chain recombines TRBV29-1 with TRBJ2-5; 8 bases are a match to TRBD2. The CDR3 runs to 15 residues. V trimming: 3 bases; J trimming: 4 bases; junction bases outside the gene matches: 10. The germline gives CDR1 SQVTM, CDR2 ANQGSEA. CDR3 coding DNA: TGCAGCGTTGAGATCGGACTAGCTTTGACAGAGACCCAGTACTTC. Its translation is CSVEIGLALTETQYF. The full variable domain, completed using reference TRBV29-1 and TRBJ2-5, is SAVISQKPSRDICQRGTSLTIQCQVDSQVTMMFWYRQQPGQSLTLIATANQGSEATYESGFVIDKFPISRPNLTFSTLTVSNMSPEDSSIYLCSVEIGLALTETQYFGPGTRLLVL.

As to this clonotype: The junction differs from germline at one of its ends, possibly a read error. This chain joins TRBV5-1 and TRBJ2-1; D is undetermined. Germline assignment: CDR1 SGHRS and CDR2 YFSETQ. The CDR3 spans 12 residues. The CDR3, as DNA: TGCGCCGGCAGCTTTGGGTCGAATGAGCAGTTCTTC. Amino acids: CAGSFGSNEQFF.

In this sample, this clonotype turned up many times. The chain joins TRBV11-1 to TRBJ2-1; D is undetermined. Looked up from germline, CDR1 is SGHAT and CDR2 is FQDESV (reference sequence). V was clipped by 5 bases and J by 6 bases, with 14 bases between them. The CDR3 loop spans 14 amino acids. The CDR3 is CASSPRQLPNEQFF. DNA for the CDR3: TGTGCCAGCAGCCCCCGCCAGCTTCCCAATGAGCAGTTCTTC. Drawing the rest from reference TRBV11-1 and TRBJ2-1, the complete variable domain is EAEVAQSPRYKITEKSQAVAFWCDPISGHATLYWYRQILGQGPELLVQFQDESVVDDSQLPKDRFSAERLKGVDSTLKIQPAELGDSAMYLCASSPRQLPNEQFFGPGTRLTVL.

This chain links TRBV5-1 with TRBJ1-5; maybe TRBD1 (5 bases). Germline V CDR1 and CDR2: SGHRS, YFSETQ. This CDR3 is 15 amino acids long. V lost 0 bases and J 5 bases, leaving 12 bases between the germline ends. In DNA form, the CDR3 reads TGCGCCAGCAGCTTGGGAGGGGTTCGAGATCAGCCCCAGCATTTT. It codes for CASSLGGVRDQPQHF.